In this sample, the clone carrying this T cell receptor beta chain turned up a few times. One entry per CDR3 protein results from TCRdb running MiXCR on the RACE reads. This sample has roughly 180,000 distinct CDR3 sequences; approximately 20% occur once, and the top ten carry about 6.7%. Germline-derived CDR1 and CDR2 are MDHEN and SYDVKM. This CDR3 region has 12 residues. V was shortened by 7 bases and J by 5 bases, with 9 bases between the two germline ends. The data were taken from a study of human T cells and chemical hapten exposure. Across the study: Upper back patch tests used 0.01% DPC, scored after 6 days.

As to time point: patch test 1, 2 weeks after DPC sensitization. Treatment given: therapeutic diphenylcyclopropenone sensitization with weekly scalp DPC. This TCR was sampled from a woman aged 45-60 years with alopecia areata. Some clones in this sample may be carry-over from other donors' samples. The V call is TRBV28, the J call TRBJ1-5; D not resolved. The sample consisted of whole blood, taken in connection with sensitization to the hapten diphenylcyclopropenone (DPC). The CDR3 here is CASTKQDQPQHF. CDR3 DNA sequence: TGTGCCAGCACCAAACAAGATCAGCCCCAGCATTTT.